This TCR beta chain was sequenced in a study of Ad26.COV2.S vaccination and SARS-CoV-2 variants. The study, taken as a whole, reports: Placebo recipients trailed vaccine recipients in spike-specific TCR breadth.

Note on this clone: Its antigen is currently unknown.

Libraries were prepared by immunoSEQ multiplex PCR; TCRdb keeps only in-frame clonotypes and omits some of them. The sample has fewer than 500,000 clones, 89% seen once; the top ten hold roughly 2.5%. The CDR3 extends over 15 amino acids. Germline CDR1 reads PRHDT; CDR2 reads FYEKMQ (reference sequence). Trimming took 5 bases from V and 0 from J, leaving 12 bases between them. Treatment given: about 20 received Ad26.COV2.S at low or high dose, single or two shots; roughly five received placebo; per-sample allocation not given. Sample collection was performed on day 63 after the first vaccine or placebo injection.

The source material was peripheral blood, sampled in a trial of Ad26.COV2.S vaccine versus placebo. V is TRBV13 and J is TRBJ2-3; unclear D gene. The clonotype originates from a person between 18 and 59 years old who received the Ad26.COV2.S COVID-19 vaccine or a placebo. CDR3 DNA sequence: TGTGCCAGCAGCGCATTTCAGTATAGCACAGATACGCAGTATTTT. Its protein product is CASSAFQYSTDTQYF.